This T cell receptor (beta chain) was sequenced in a study of shared clonotypes between healthy human individuals (dated by TCRdb to the early 2020s). Context from the whole study: The cohort comprised a couple of women and a few men aged 18 to 49 years. Per donor, leukapheresis produced somewhere between about 0.9 and 9.5 billion PBMCs. Different laboratories and diverse techniques were used to prepare libraries and sequence TCR repertoires, to increase sequencing depth and limit assay-specific biases. Blood TCR repertoires of 5 or 6 healthy adults were deeply sequenced to estimate repertoire size and the extent of clonotype sharing between individuals. Per donor, three plates each were used for CD4 naive and CD4 memory, two for CD8 naive, and one for CD8 memory. Overall results and qualifications from the work: The small number of donors limited the genetic and exposure-history diversity represented. Across four donors, 4.5% to 6.5% of naive CD4, 3% to 3.5% of naive CD8, approximately 2.5% of memory CD4, and 0.4% to 0.45% of memory CD8 clonotypes were shared. Clonotypes shared by all four sorted-subset donors showed higher generation probabilities than non-shared clonotypes. Pairwise subsampling indicated that sequencing depth was expected to affect the degree of clonotype sharing among donors. Sampling was restricted to blood, and TCR repertoires in tissue are likely to differ from TCR repertoires in blood. Rarefaction of sorted-subset datasets indicated incomplete sequencing despite the large sequencing depth. Estimated clonotype richness was generally larger for naive than for memory subsets.

CD8 naive samples were CD45RO-negative cells positively selected for CCR7, giving a CD45RA+CCR7+ population that excluded TemRA cells. The donors were healthy, HIV-negative adults with no recently reported acute infections or vaccinations. Every donor was a Caucasian adult residing in Nashville, Tennessee, USA. Blood was collected by leukapheresis, and PBMCs were isolated by Ficoll-Histopaque density gradient centrifugation and then cryopreserved in liquid nitrogen vapor phase. Purity and quantity of every magnetically sorted T cell population were checked by analytical flow cytometry. Genomic DNA was isolated from every sorted fraction and measured by UV absorbance on a Nanodrop 2000c. Concerning this clone: Its antigen target is currently unknown. No much larger clonotype is one base removed from it; base qualities were not supplied.

Using the deep immunoSEQ assay, TCR CDR3 regions were amplified from genomic DNA by multiplex PCR. Genomic DNA extracted from each cell subset was distributed evenly over all wells of several immunoSEQ 96-well plates, and each plate served as one replicate. For sorted subsets, about 220 ng of genomic DNA, equivalent to 25,000 to 35,000 T cell genomes, went into each replicate PCR. The purified libraries were quantified using a Qubit 3.0 fluorometer, sized with a Bioanalyzer 2100, and then quantified again using the KAPA Library Quantification kit. Every immunoSEQ 96-well plate was sequenced on a separate single-read 150-cycle Illumina NextSeq 550 flow cell. Processing in the source paper ran as follows. The immunoSEQ output contained only junctional sequences without quality scores, so filtering could not match that applied to full-length reads. To assign V/J genes and CDR3, sequences were annotated using PyIR, a Python wrapper for IgBLAST v1.9, with IMGT germline references. Reads were filtered out if the reads had weak V/J assignments (E-value above 1e-6), no CDR3, stop codons, out-of-frame junctions, or ambiguous translated residues. A V3J clonotype was defined by an identical inferred V gene, J gene, and CDR3 amino acid sequence. To compute the percentage overlap between repertoires, the number of shared unique clonotypes was divided by the size of the smaller repertoire. RTK rarefaction, the Chao1 estimator, and Recon v2.1 estimates of unobserved clonotypes were used to assess repertoire richness. OLGA was used to compute generation probabilities for all TCRbeta clonotypes that the gDNA method yielded from several donors. In TCRdb, the immuneACCESS table is reduced to in-frame sequences with V and J assigned. These tables do not hold every clone; where another copy was compared, an unresolved V gene accounts for under half, and the others remain unexplained. V and J calls and clone size are copied from that table; D and trimming were computed from the DNA. The sample table lists roughly 2.1 million clones, 85% to 95% of them with a count of one. The top ten hold 1.7% of the sample.

The CDR3, from cysteine to phenylalanine, totals 16 residues. Solely the CDR3 DNA is kept, with 48 bases framed from the first base. The receptor chain draws on TRBV12-2 and TRBJ1-2; the table's D call TRBD1 went unverified against the DNA. TRBV12-2 is tagged as a pseudogene. Sequenced material: naive CD8+ T cells from PBMCs. The cell subset or site label of this sample denotes: CD45RA+CCR7+. This TCR derives from a man between 18 and 29 years old in good health. Some clones in this sample may be carry-over from other donors' samples. The DNA is as follows: TGTGCAAGTCGCTTAGCTGACAGTCCCTTTAACTATGGCTACACCTTC. Its amino acids are CASRLADSPFNYGYTF.